The T cell receptor beta chain under discussion was sequenced for a study of blood T cell repertoires in COVID-19. Study at large: COVID-19 samples from acute and convalescent phases originated in the United States, Italy and Spain. The analysed material was cDNA or gDNA that came from T cells, B-cell-depleted T cells, or PBMCs.

In the source study's methods: Nucleated cell number was recorded as an estimate derived from reference gene primer amplification. The table came from immunoSEQ multiplex PCR; TCRdb's copy has only in-frame clones and leaves some out. The V and J calls and the clone size are those of that table, but D and trimming were determined from the DNA. The table has under 300,000 clones, roughly nine tenths seen once. This CDR3 is 14 amino acids long. Germline loops: CDR1 LNHDA, CDR2 SQIVND (reference sequence). The V end was cut by 3 bases, the J end by 2 bases, with 7 bases between. This TCR was sampled from a man between 60 and 75 years old with acute or convalescent COVID-19. The V and J genes are TRBV19 and TRBJ2-2; no definite D call. What was sequenced was peripheral blood. The CDR3 DNA is TGTGCCAGTAGTATTAATAGAAACACCGGGGAGCTGTTTTTT. This translates into CASSINRNTGELFF. The complete variable domain, with remaining parts taken from reference TRBV19 and TRBJ2-2, reads DGGITQSPKYLFRKEGQNVTLSCEQNLNHDAMYWYRQDPGQGLRLIYYSQIVNDFQKGDIAEGYSVSREKKESFPLTVTSAQKNPTAFYLCASSINRNTGELFFGEGSRLTVL.